This T cell receptor beta chain was captured by sequencing in a study of T-cell memory formation after mild COVID-19 (dated by TCRdb to the early 2020s). Looking at the study overall: TCR sequence clusters from the two donors were found to be largely donor specific. In a couple of donors, T-cell clones that expanded and contracted after mild COVID-19 were followed by sequencing TCRalpha and TCRbeta repertoires longitudinally. Two young, previously healthy adult volunteers made up the cohort, one male and one female. Paper-wide results and their limitations: Some responding clones were detected in pre-infection memory, which suggested that pre-existing cross-reactive memory T cells had joined the SARS-CoV-2 response. Contracting CD4+ clones were found mainly in CM and EM memory subsets, while CD8+ clones were enriched in EMRA. Only a couple of mild cases were covered in the study, and larger cohorts including severe cases with pre-infection samples were considered necessary. The second-wave clones that peaked on day 37 were not confirmed to be SARS-CoV-2 specific. Clones contracting from day 15 to 85 had balanced CD4/CD8 phenotypes, while a second wave expanding from day 15 to 37 was biased towards CD4+.

The run used an Illumina NovaSeq 6000. TCRalpha and TCRbeta cDNA libraries were constructed by 5'RACE with constant-segment primers, with sample barcodes and unique molecular identifiers being introduced. RNA was extracted from every sample with Trizol reagent. The libraries were amplified in two PCR steps, and the second step added a second sample barcode and Illumina TruSeq adapters. The libraries were sequenced on an Illumina NovaSeq using 2 x 150 bp paired-end reads. The authors' pipeline ran thus. Demultiplexing of reads and collapsing into UMI-guided consensus sequences were performed with migec v1.2.7. Using mixcr v2.1.11, the UMI consensuses were aligned to TRA and TRB V and J templates and assembled into clonotypes. A clonotype was counted as expanded or contracted only if both edgeR and NoisET called the change significant, with noise models trained on biological replicates. For edgeR calls, the thresholds were a false discovery rate-adjusted p below 0.01 and a log2 fold-change of 1. As an exploratory analysis of dynamics, max-normalized trajectories of the 1000 most abundant clonotypes were examined with PCA combined with hierarchical clustering. Each responding clone was given a CD4 or CD8 phenotype based on the CD4+ and CD8+ repertoires, which had been sequenced separately. Through fastp at Q25 and MiXCR, TCRdb rebuilt clones from the public reads, retaining in-frame beta chains. CDR3 protein duplicates are merged, each entry listing the most common genes and DNA. The V and J calls come from TCRdb's annotation, not from the publication. This sample has fewer than 300,000 distinct CDR3 sequences in its table, and about a sixth of those were observed once. Together, the top ten hold about 23% of the sample.

Ficoll-Paque density gradient centrifugation was used to isolate PBMCs. Trimming takes 2 bases from V and 2 bases from J, and the germline ends sit 7 bases apart. CDR3 length: 13 amino acids, cysteine to phenylalanine. Kept here is only the CDR3 DNA, which spans 39 bases and is read in frame from base 1. CDR1 and CDR2 are drawn from the germline V gene: SGHDT, YYEEEE. In regard to this clonotype: The antigen it recognizes is unknown. Base qualities were left out, and no much larger clone turns up one base away.

The sample comprised PBMCs or a T cell subset sorted from them (not recorded which). Rearrangement joined TRBV5-6 to TRBJ2-5; the D gene identity is not certain. The source is a man aged 18 to 30 who had mild COVID-19 (a few samples of this study predate the infection). The sample titles of this study are shuffled in the database, so cell type and time point are left out; the donor was told from shared clones. The CDR3 reads CASSFSQQETQYF. The nucleotide sequence reads TGTGCCAGCAGCTTTTCCCAGCAAGAGACCCAGTACTTC. Supplemented by the reference TRBV5-6 and TRBJ2-5 proteins around the CDR3, the complete variable domain is DAGVTQSPTHLIKTRGQQVTLRCSPKSGHDTVSWYQQALGQGPQFIFQYYEEEERQRGNFPDRFSGHQFPNYSSELNVNALLLGDSALYLCASSFSQQETQYFGPGTRLLVL.